This T cell receptor (beta chain) emerged from a study of T cells in Graves' hyperthyroidism and ophthalmopathy. Investigators excluded patients with uncontrolled infection, other autoimmune disease, pregnancy or lactation. For the diagnoses, clinical symptoms, serum thyroxine and TRAb, thyroid ultrasound and orbital computed tomography were used. There were TCR beta CDR3 regions amplified from RNA transcripts. The primer set for the first-round RT-PCR of the TCR CDR3 was HTBI. TCRdb re-analysed the multiplex PCR reads in MiXCR, keeping a single row per CDR3 protein. Among approximately 610,000 distinct CDR3 sequences listed, around 15% were seen once. With 0 bases clipped from V and 2 bases from J, the junction kept 6 bases outside the gene matches. The germline V gene has CDR1 SGDLS and CDR2 YYNGEE. This CDR3 contains 16 residues. This clonotype was recorded a few times.

The sequenced sample consisted of blood. This TCR derives from a woman between 18 and 29 years old with Graves' hyperthyroidism. The chain joins TRBV9 to TRBJ2-3; 7 nucleotides agree with TRBD2. The CDR3 here is CASSVVGGGLTDTQYF. The CDR3 DNA follows: TGTGCCAGCAGCGTAGTAGGCGGGGGACTCACAGATACGCAGTATTTT.